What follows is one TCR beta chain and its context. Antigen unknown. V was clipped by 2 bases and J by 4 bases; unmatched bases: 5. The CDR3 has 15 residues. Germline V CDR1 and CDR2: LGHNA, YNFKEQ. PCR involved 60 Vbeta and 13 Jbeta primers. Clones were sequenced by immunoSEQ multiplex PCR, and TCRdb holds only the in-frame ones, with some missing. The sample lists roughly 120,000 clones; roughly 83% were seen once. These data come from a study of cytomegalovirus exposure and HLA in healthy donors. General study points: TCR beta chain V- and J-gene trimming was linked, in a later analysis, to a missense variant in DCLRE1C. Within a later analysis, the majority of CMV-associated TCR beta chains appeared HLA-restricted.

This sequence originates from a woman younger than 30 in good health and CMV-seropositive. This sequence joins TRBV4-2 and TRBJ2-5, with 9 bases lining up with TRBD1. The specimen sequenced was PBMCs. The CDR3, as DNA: TGTGCCAGCAGCCAACGGGACAGGGAATCAGAGACCCAGTACTTC. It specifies CASSQRDRESETQYF.